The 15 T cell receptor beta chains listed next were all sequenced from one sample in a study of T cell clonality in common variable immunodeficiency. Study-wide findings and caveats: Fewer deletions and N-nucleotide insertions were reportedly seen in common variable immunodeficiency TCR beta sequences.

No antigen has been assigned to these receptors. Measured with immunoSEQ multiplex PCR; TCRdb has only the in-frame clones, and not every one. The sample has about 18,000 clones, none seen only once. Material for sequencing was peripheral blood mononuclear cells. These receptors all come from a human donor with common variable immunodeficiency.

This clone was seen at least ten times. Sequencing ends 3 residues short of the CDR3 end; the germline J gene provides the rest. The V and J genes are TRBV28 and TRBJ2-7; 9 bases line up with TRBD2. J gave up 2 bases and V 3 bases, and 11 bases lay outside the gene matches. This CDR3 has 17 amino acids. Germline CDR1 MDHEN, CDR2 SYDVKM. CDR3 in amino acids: CASSFGVSGSWAYEQYF. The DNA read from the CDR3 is TGTGCCAGCAGTTTTGGGGTTAGCGGGAGTTGGGCCTACGAG.

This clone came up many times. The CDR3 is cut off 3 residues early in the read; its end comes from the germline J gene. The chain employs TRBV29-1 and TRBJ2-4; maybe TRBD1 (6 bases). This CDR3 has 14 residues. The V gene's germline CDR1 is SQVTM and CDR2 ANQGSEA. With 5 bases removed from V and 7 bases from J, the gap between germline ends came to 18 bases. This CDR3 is CSVIFQSGANIQYF. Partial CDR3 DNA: TGCAGCGTTATCTTCCAGTCAGGGGCGAACATT.

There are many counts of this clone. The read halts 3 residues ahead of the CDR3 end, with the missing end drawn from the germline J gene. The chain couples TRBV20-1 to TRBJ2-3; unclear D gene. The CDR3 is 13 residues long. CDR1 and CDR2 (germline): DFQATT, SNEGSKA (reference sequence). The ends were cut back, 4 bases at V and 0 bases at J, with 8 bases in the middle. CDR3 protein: CSAIVQSTDTQYF. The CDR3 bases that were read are TGCAGTGCTATTGTGCAGAGCACAGATACG.

CDR3 DNA, as far as it was read: TGCAGTGCTAGATCCTTGGGGGGAGCCAGGAGCTCCTACAATGAG. It specifies CSARSLGGARSSYNE. The CDR3, in full, reads CSARSLGGARSSYNEYTF. This chain uses TRBV20-1 with TRBJ1-2; possible D gene TRBD1, 5 bases. The read ends 3 residues shy of where the CDR3 ends; the end is completed using the germline J gene. Germline-derived CDR1 and CDR2 are DFQATT and SNEGSKA (reference sequence). This CDR3 spans 18 amino acids.

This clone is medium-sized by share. This chain's CDR3 is CSASGTRVEVEQFF. The covered CDR3 bases are TGCAGTGCTAGCGGGACACGCGTGGAAGTTGAG. The chain employs TRBV20-1 and TRBJ2-1; perhaps TRBD1 as D (6 bases). With the read ending 3 residues before the CDR3 end, the germline J gene is used to fill in that end. The CDR3 has 14 residues. In germline, CDR1 is DFQATT, CDR2 SNEGSKA (reference sequence). The V gene lost 3 bases and the J gene lost 9 bases, with 18 bases spanning the gap.

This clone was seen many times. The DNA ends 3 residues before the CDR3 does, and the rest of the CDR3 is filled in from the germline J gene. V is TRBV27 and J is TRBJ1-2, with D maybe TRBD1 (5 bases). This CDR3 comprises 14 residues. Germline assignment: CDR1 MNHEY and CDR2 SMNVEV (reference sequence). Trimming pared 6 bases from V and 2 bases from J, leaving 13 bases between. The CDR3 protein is CASSNGAGNYGYTF. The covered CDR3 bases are TGTGCCAGCAGCAATGGCGCAGGGAACTATGGC.

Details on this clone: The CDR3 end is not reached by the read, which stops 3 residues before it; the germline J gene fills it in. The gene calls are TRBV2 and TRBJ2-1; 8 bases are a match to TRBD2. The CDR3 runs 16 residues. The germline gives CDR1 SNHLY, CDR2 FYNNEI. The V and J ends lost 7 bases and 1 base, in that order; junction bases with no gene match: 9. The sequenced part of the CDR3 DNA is TGTGCCAGCATGGGCACTAGCGGACGATCCTACAATGAG. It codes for CASMGTSGRSYNE. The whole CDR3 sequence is CASMGTSGRSYNEQFF.

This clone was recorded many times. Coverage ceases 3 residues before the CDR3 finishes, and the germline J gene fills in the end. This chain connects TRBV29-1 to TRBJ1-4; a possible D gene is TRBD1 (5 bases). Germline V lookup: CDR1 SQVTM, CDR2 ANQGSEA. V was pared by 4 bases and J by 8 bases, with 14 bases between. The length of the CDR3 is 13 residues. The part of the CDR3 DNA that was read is TGCAGCGTTGCGGGGGTGCAGGGAGAAAAA. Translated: CSVAGVQGEK. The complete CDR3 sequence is CSVAGVQGEKLFF. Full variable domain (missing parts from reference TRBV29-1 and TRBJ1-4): SAVISQKPSRDICQRGTSLTIQCQVDSQVTMMFWYRQQPGQSLTLIATANQGSEATYESGFVIDKFPISRPNLTFSTLTVSNMSPEDSSIYLCSVAGVQGEKLFFGSGTQLSVL.

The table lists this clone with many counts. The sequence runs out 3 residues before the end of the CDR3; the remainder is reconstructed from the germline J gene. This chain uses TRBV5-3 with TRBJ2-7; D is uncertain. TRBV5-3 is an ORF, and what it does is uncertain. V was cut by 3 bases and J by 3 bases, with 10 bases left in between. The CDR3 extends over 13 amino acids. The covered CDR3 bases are TGTGCCAGAAGCTCGTCGGCGGACTACGAG. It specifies CARSSSADYE. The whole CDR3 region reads CARSSSADYEQYF.

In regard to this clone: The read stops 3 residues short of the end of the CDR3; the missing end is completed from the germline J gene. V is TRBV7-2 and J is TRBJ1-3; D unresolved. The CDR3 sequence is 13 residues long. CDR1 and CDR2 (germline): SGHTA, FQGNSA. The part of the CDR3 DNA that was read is TGTGCCAGCAGCTTAGCGCGGGCGGGAGGT. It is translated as CASSLARAGG. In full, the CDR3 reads CASSLARAGGIYF.

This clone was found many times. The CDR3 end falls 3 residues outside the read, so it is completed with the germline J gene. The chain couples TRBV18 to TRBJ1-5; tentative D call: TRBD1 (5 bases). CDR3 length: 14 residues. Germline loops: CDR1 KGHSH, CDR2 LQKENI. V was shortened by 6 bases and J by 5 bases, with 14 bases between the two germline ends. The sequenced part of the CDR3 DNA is TGTGCCAGCTCTCAGGACGGAGGGGATCAGCCC. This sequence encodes CASSQDGGDQP. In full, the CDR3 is CASSQDGGDQPQHF. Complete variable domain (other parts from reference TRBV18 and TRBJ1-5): NAGVMQNPRHLVRRRGQEARLRCSPMKGHSHVYWYRQLPEEGLKFMVYLQKENIIDESGMPKERFSAEFPKEGPSILRIQQVVRGDSAAYFCASSQDGGDQPQHFGDGTRLSIL.

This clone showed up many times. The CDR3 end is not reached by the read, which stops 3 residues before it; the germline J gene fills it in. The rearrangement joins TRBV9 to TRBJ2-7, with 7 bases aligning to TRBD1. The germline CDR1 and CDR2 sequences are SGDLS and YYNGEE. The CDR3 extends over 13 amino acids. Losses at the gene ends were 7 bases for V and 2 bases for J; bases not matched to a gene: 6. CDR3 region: CASAQGVAYEQYF. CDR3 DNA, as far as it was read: TGTGCCAGCGCTCAGGGGGTTGCCTACGAG.

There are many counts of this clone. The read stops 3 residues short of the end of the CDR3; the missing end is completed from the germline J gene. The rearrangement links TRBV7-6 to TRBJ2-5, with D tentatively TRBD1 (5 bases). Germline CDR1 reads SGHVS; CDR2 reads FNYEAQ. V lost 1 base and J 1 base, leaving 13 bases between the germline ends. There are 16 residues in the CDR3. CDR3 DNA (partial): TGTGCCAGCAGCTTAGACCCAGGGTTAGGCCAAGAGACC. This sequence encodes CASSLDPGLGQET. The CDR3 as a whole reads CASSLDPGLGQETQYF.

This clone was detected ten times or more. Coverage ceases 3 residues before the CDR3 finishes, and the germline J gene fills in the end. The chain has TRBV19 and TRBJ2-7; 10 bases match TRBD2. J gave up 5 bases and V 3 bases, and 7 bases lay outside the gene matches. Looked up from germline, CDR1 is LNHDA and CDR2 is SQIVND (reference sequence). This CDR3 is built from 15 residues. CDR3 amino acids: CASSIPKREGHEQYF. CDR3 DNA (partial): TGTGCCAGTAGTATCCCCAAGCGGGAGGGCCACGAG. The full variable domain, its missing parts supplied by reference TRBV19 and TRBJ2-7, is DGGITQSPKYLFRKEGQNVTLSCEQNLNHDAMYWYRQDPGQGLRLIYYSQIVNDFQKGDIAEGYSVSREKKESFPLTVTSAQKNPTAFYLCASSIPKREGHEQYFGPGTRLTVT.

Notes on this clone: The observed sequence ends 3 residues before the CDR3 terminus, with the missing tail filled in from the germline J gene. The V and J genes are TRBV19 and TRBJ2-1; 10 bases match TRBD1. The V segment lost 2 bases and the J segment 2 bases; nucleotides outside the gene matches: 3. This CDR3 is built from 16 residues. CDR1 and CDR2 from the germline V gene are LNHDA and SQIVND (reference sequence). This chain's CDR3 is CASSIIGTGAYNEQFF. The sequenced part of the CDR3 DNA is TGTGCCAGTAGTATAATCGGGACAGGGGCCTACAATGAG.